The T cell receptor (beta chain) under discussion was sequenced for a study of low-dose radiotherapy and immunotherapy resistance in tumors. The overall study: On an every-two-weeks schedule, patients received intravenous nivolumab 240 mg, along with ipilimumab 1 mg/kg every six weeks. Every two weeks, cyclophosphamide 200 mg/m2 was infused one day before radiation plus immunotherapy.

The authors amplified TCRs for around 20 PCR cycles with a constant-region primer and a V-primer adapter. Amplification (by in vitro transcription) was performed on isolated mRNA. TCRdb re-derived calls from the reads in MiXCR, one entry per CDR3 protein. The sample consists of some 52,000 distinct CDR3 sequences, 33% of them appearing once. This clonotype was counted many times. CDR1 and CDR2 (germline): MNHEY, SMNVEV (reference sequence). Germline trimming cut 8 bases from V and 2 bases from J; bases unmatched to any gene: 12. The CDR3 length is 15 residues. The time point: after trial treatment. The sample's treatment: LDRT plus nivolumab, ipilimumab, low-dose cyclophosphamide and aspirin (RACIN trial). Solid tumors that lacked tumor-infiltrating lymphocytes and were advanced were present in eligible patients.

The starting material was PBMCs, obtained after low-dose radiotherapy plus immunotherapy. The clonotype was recovered from a male donor with rectosigmoid adenocarcinoma. This rearrangement joins TRBV27 to TRBJ2-7, with TRBD1 identical over 7 bases. Written as DNA, the CDR3 is TGTGCCAGCTCTAGAGGGACAGACTTAACCTACGAGCAGTACTTC. This gives the protein CASSRGTDLTYEQYF.